These 13 T cell receptor beta chains were all obtained from the same sample, sequenced in a study of blood T cell repertoires in COVID-19. TCRdb keeps only in-frame clones here, not all; method: immunoSEQ multiplex PCR. There are approximately 210,000 clones in the sample; about 87% occur only once, and about 1.7% lies in the top ten. Source material: peripheral blood. The receptors come from a man in his sixties or seventies with acute or convalescent COVID-19.

The chain links TRBV11-2 to TRBJ2-7; 7 nucleotides agree with TRBD2. Germline values: CDR1 SGHAT, CDR2 FQNNGV. The CDR3 consists of 16 residues. V lost 0 bases and J lost 0; bases outside the gene matches: 5. The CDR3 here is CASSLDNGRTSYEQYF. Here the CDR3 DNA reads TGTGCCAGCAGCTTAGATAACGGGAGGACCTCCTACGAGCAGTACTTC. The whole variable domain, filled in from reference TRBV11-2 and TRBJ2-7, reads EAGVAQSPRYKIIEKRQSVAFWCNPISGHATLYWYQQILGQGPKLLIQFQNNGVVDDSQLPKDRFSAERLKGVDSTLKIQPAKLEDSAVYLCASSLDNGRTSYEQYFGPGTRLTVT.

This chain joins TRBV3-1 (or the pseudogene TRBV3-2) and TRBJ1-1, with D perhaps TRBD1 (5 bases). V dropped 2 bases and J dropped 11 bases, with 15 bases sitting between them. CDR1 and CDR2 from the germline V gene are LGHDT and YNNKEL (reference sequence). This CDR3 has 13 amino acids. The DNA for the CDR3 is TGTGCCAGCAGCCAAAGGGGCCCAGGGCATGCTTTCTTT. Translation: CASSQRGPGHAFF.

The J gene is TRBJ1-4, the V gene TRBV3-1 (or the pseudogene TRBV3-2), with TRBD1 as a possible D gene (5 bases). Trimming shortened V by 2 bases and J by 5 bases, and 12 bases separated the two germline ends. CDR3 length equals 15 residues. Per the germline V gene, CDR1 is LGHDT and CDR2 is YNNKEL (reference sequence). The CDR3 sequence: CASSQSSGQNEKLFF. In DNA, the CDR3 is TGTGCCAGCAGCCAATCATCCGGACAAAATGAAAAACTGTTTTTT.

The genes are TRBV28 and TRBJ2-7; D remains ambiguous. This CDR3 has 12 amino acids. Trimming removed 6 bases at V and 3 bases at J, with 9 bases between. Germline V lookup: CDR1 MDHEN, CDR2 SYDVKM. CDR3 bases: TGTGCCAGCAGCCTATACTACTACGAGCAGTACTTC. Translated: CASSLYYYEQYF.

The chain combines TRBV2 with TRBJ2-5; 9 bases are a match to TRBD1. This CDR3 is built from 17 residues. V was pared by 6 bases and J by 4 bases, with 15 bases of the junction left unmatched. Germline V gene data show CDR1 as SNHLY and CDR2 as FYNNEI. Here the CDR3 DNA reads TGTGCCAGCAGGGACTTACAGGGGGCGGTTGGTTCAGAGACCCAGTACTTC. This codes for CASRDLQGAVGSETQYF.

This chain joins TRBV11-2 and TRBJ2-3, with D possibly matching TRBD1 (6 bases). Germline CDR1 reads SGHAT; CDR2 reads FQNNGV. The V end was cut by 1 base, the J end by 4 bases, with 9 bases between. This CDR3 is built from 14 residues. The CDR3 sequence: CASSLGQGSDTQYF. In DNA, the CDR3 is TGTGCCAGCAGCTTAGGGCAGGGGTCAGATACGCAGTATTTT.

This sequence joins TRBV7-3 and TRBJ2-3; TRBD2 might be the D (5 bases). Trimming left V 5 bases short and J 4 bases short, with 16 bases between. The CDR3 contains 15 residues. Germline V gene sequence: CDR1 SGHTA, CDR2 FQGTGA. This CDR3 reads CASSRGGFRPDTQYF. In DNA form, the CDR3 reads TGTGCCAGCAGCCGCGGCGGGTTTCGGCCAGATACGCAGTATTTT.

The CDR3 sequence is CASRFGETQYF. In DNA, the CDR3 is TGTGCCTCTAGGTTCGGAGAGACCCAGTACTTC. J is TRBJ2-5 and V is TRBV21-1; TRBD2, the table's D call, lacks a check against the DNA. TRBV21-1 is an annotated pseudogene. CDR3 size: 11 residues.

This chain uses TRBV6-8 with TRBJ2-1, with TRBD2 matching 8 bases. This CDR3 spans 15 amino acids. V was pared by 2 bases and J by 4 bases, with 4 bases of the junction left unmatched. Germline V CDR1 and CDR2: MNHGY, SAAAGT. The CDR3 here is CASSYGLAGYNEQFF. The CDR3 DNA reads as TGTGCCAGCAGTTACGGTCTAGCGGGTTACAATGAGCAGTTCTTC.

The chain carries TRBV28 and TRBJ1-1; 8 bases agree with TRBD1. The CDR3 is made up of 15 amino acids. Per the germline V gene, CDR1 is MDHEN and CDR2 is SYDVKM. Trimming at V came to 3 bases and at J to 1 base, leaving 4 bases not matched to a gene. CDR3 sequence: CASSFGGTGNTEAFF. In nucleotides, the CDR3 is TGTGCCAGCAGTTTCGGCGGGACAGGGAACACTGAAGCTTTCTTT.

This clone was observed a single time. The chain employs TRBV5-1 and TRBJ2-1, with TRBD1 as a possible D gene (5 bases). Germline V gene sequence: CDR1 SGHRS, CDR2 YFSETQ. V shed 4 bases and J shed 10 bases, with 12 bases lying between them. The CDR3 runs to 12 residues. The CDR3 protein is CASSITGLEQFF. CDR3 nucleotide sequence: TGCGCCAGCAGCATTACAGGCTTGGAGCAGTTCTTC.

V usage is TRBV18 and J usage is TRBJ1-3, with D unresolved. Trimming cost V 2 bases and J 8 bases, with 7 bases left between them. Germline V gene data show CDR1 as KGHSH and CDR2 as LQKENI. This CDR3 comprises 12 residues. CDR3 in DNA: TGTGCCAGCTCACCATCCTCAGACACCATATATTTT. Translating it yields CASSPSSDTIYF. Full variable domain (remainder filled in from reference TRBV18 and TRBJ1-3): NAGVMQNPRHLVRRRGQEARLRCSPMKGHSHVYWYRQLPEEGLKFMVYLQKENIIDESGMPKERFSAEFPKEGPSILRIQQVVRGDSAAYFCASSPSSDTIYFGEGSWLTVV.

This chain links TRBV24-1 with TRBJ2-7; a possible D gene is TRBD2 (6 bases). The germline gives CDR1 KGHDR, CDR2 SFDVKD. This CDR3 is built from 15 residues. Trimming stripped 3 bases from V and 2 bases from J, with 13 bases between. The CDR3 DNA reads TGTGCCACCAGTGATGGGGGGAGAGGAGCCTACGAGCAGTACTTC. Protein sequence: CATSDGGRGAYEQYF.